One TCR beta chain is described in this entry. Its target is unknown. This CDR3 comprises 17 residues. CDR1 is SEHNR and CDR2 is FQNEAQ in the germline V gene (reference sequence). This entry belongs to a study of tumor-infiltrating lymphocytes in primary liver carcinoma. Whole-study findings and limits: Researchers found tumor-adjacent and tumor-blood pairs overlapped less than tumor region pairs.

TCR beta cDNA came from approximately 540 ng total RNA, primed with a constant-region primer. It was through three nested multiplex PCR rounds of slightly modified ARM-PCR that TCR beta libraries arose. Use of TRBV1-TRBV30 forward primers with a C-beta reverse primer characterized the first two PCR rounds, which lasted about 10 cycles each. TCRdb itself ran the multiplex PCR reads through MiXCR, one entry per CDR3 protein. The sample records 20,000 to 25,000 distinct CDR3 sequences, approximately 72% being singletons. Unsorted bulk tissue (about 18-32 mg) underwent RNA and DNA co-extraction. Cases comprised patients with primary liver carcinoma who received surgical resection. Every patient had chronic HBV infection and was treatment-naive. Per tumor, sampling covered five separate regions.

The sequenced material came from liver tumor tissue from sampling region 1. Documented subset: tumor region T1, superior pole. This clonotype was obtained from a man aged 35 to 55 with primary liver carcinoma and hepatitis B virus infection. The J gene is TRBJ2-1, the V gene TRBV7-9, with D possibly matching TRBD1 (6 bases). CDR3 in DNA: TGTGACCGCAGCTTACCATATCAGGGGCCTAAAACAGATGAGCAGTTCTTC. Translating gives CDRSLPYQGPKTDEQFF.